This T cell receptor (beta chain) derives from a study of shared clonotypes between healthy human individuals. Naive CD8 cells lacked CD45RO and underwent positive selection for CCR7, leaving out terminally differentiated effector memory CD45RA+ cells. Original data processing: Filtering differed since immunoSEQ provided only junctions, with no quality scores. TCRdb's table, derived via immunoSEQ multiplex PCR, lists solely in-frame clones and lacks some. The DNA gave D and trimming, while V, J and clone size come from that table. The repertoire holds about 2.1 million clones, with under 95% as singletons. Germline-derived CDR1 and CDR2 are SGHVS and FQNEAQ. V shed 5 bases and J 4 bases; nucleotides not matched to a gene: 4. The CDR3 is made up of 15 amino acids.

Sequenced input: naive CD8+ T cells from PBMCs. The clonotype was recovered from a man younger than 35 in good health. Some clones in this sample may be carry-over from other donors' samples. The chain recombines TRBV7-8 with TRBJ2-2, with 10 positions matching TRBD2. The CDR3 reads CASSIRTSGTGELFF. CDR3 DNA: TGTGCCAGCAGCATTCGGACTAGCGGCACCGGGGAGCTGTTTTTT.